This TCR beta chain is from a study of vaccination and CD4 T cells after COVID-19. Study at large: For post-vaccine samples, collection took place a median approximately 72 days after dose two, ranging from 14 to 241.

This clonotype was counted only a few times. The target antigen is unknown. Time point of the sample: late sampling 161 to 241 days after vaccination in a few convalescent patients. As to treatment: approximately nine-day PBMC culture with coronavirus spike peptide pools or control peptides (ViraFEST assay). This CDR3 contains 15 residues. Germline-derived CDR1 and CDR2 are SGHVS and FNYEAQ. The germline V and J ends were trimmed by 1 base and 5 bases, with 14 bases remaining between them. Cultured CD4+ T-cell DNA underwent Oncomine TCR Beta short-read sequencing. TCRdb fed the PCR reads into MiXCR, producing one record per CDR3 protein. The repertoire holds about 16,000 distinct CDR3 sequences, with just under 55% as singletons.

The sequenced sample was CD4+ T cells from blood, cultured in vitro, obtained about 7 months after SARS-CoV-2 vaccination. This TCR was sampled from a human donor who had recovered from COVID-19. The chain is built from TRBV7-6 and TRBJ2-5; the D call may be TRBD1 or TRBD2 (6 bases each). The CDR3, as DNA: TGTGCCAGCAGCTTAGATCGGGGGCAGGGCGAGACCCAGTACTTC. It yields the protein CASSLDRGQGETQYF.